Given below is one T cell receptor (beta chain) in context. Only in-frame clones appear in the TCRdb table, and some are missing; sequencing was by immunoSEQ multiplex PCR. The table includes 200,000 to 250,000 clones, roughly 84% detected once. This sample was included in a study of blood T cell repertoires in COVID-19. From germline, CDR1 is SGHDT and CDR2 YYEEEE. This CDR3 contains 16 residues. V was clipped by 4 bases and J by 2 bases; unmatched bases: 6. The chain recombines TRBV5-6 with TRBJ2-1; 10 positions match TRBD2. The specimen was peripheral blood. The TCR sequence derives from a woman older than 75 with acute or convalescent COVID-19. Here the CDR3 DNA reads TGTGCCAGCAGCGTCCGAGCGGGGGGGCCCTACAATGAGCAGTTCTTC. It codes for CASSVRAGGPYNEQFF.